The 26 T cell receptor beta chains presented below share a single source sample, sequenced in a study of spatial heterogeneity in lung cancer. TCRdb analysed the 5' RACE reads with MiXCR anew, one entry per CDR3 protein. The sample carries some 52,000 distinct CDR3 sequences, under 7.5% recorded once. Time point noted: sample taken at primary tumor resection. No cell sorting; template was whole RNA from tumor, lung tissue or PBMC. Sequencing used PBMCs, obtained at surgery. Source of these receptors: a female donor with early-stage non-small cell lung cancer.

This clonotype has a handful of counts. The chain carries TRBV6-8 and TRBJ2-3; unclear D gene. V dropped 3 bases and J dropped 2 bases, with 9 bases sitting between them. The CDR3 has 14 residues. Per the germline V gene, CDR1 is MNHGY and CDR2 is SAAAGT. CDR3 nucleotide sequence: TGTGCCAGCAGTTATCTCCGGGTCACAGATACGCAGTATTTT. Amino acids: CASSYLRVTDTQYF.

This clonotype has at least ten counts. This rearrangement joins TRBV10-3 to TRBJ2-1; tentatively, D is TRBD2 (5 bases). The CDR3 spans 14 residues. The germline CDR1 and CDR2 sequences are ENHRY and SYGVKD. Trimming cost V 5 bases and J 5 bases, with 13 bases left between them. CDR3 protein: CAISSGQLDNEQFF. The CDR3 DNA reads TGTGCCATCAGTAGCGGCCAGCTTGACAATGAGCAGTTCTTC.

This clonotype was recorded at least ten times. This rearrangement joins TRBV11-2 to TRBJ1-1; maybe TRBD1 (5 bases). There are 15 residues in the CDR3. CDR1 is SGHAT and CDR2 is FQNNGV in the germline V gene. V lost 5 bases and J 1 base, leaving 14 bases between the germline ends. CDR3 sequence (DNA): TGTGCCAGCAGCCTCCGGGGGGATAAGAACACTGAAGCTTTCTTT. As protein: CASSLRGDKNTEAFF.

Ten or more counts support this clonotype. This chain uses TRBV29-1 with TRBJ2-1, with 9 bases lining up with TRBD2. Germline CDR1 is SQVTM and CDR2 is ANQGSEA. J gave up 12 bases and V 6 bases, and 6 bases lay outside the gene matches. This CDR3 is 11 amino acids long. The CDR3 DNA reads TGCAGCGTCGGAAGCGGGGGGTCGCAGTTCTTC. Translating it yields CSVGSGGSQFF.

This chain joins TRBV20-1 and TRBJ2-4; D ambiguous. This CDR3 spans 12 amino acids. Germline CDR1 is DFQATT and CDR2 is SNEGSKA (reference sequence). The V end was cut by 7 bases, the J end by 6 bases, with 13 bases between. CDR3 sequence (DNA): TGCAGTGTCAGGCCCCTCATAAACATTCAGTACTTC. This encodes CSVRPLINIQYF.

This clonotype has more than one count but fewer than ten. The chain combines TRBV20-1 with TRBJ1-5, with D possibly TRBD1 on 5 matching bases. V was shortened by 2 bases and J by 7 bases, with 12 bases between the two germline ends. The CDR3 runs to 13 residues. Per germline, CDR1 DFQATT and CDR2 SNEGSKA (reference sequence). The CDR3 DNA is TGCAGTGCTAGACAGGGCCTTACCCAGCCCCAGCATTTT. Protein: CSARQGLTQPQHF.

This clonotype has a count of ten or more. This sequence joins TRBV30 and TRBJ2-7; 8 nucleotides align to TRBD1. V lost 5 bases and J lost 3; bases outside the gene matches: 12. Germline V gives CDR1 GTSNPN, CDR2 SVGIG (reference sequence). The CDR3 is 15 amino acids. CDR3 bases: TGTGCCTGGGAGAGACGGACAGGGAAAAGCTACGAGCAGTACTTC. Translated: CAWERRTGKSYEQYF.

This clonotype was recorded many times. The chain recombines TRBV6-2 or TRBV6-3 with TRBJ1-2; D gene ambiguous. Germline V lookup: CDR1 MNHEY, CDR2 SVGEGT. The CDR3 is made up of 14 amino acids. V shed 2 bases and J shed 2 bases, with 9 bases lying between them. The CDR3 DNA sequence: TGTGCCAGCAGTTACGTGGGCCAGAACTATGGCTACACCTTC. It specifies CASSYVGQNYGYTF.

This clonotype was counted many times. V and J are TRBV5-1 and TRBJ2-5; 7 bases fit TRBD2. Trimming cost V 2 bases and J 2 bases; bases outside gene matches: 6. Germline V lookup: CDR1 SGHRS, CDR2 YFSETQ. The CDR3 has 15 amino acids. CDR3 in DNA: TGCGCCAGCAGCTTTGGCGGGGGTCAACAAGAGACCCAGTACTTC. Translation gives CASSFGGGQQETQYF.

This clonotype was observed at least ten times. This rearrangement joins TRBV19 to TRBJ2-2; no firm D call. CDR1 and CDR2 (germline): LNHDA, SQIVND (reference sequence). The CDR3 length is 14 residues. Trimming removed 3 bases from V and 3 bases from J, with 8 bases in between. For the CDR3, the DNA is TGTGCCAGTAGTATCAACGGGTACACCGGGGAGCTGTTTTTT. This codes for CASSINGYTGELFF.

The table lists this clonotype with many counts. The chain joins TRBV4-1 to TRBJ1-5; 7 bases match TRBD1. The junction had 7 bases not matched to a gene; V was cut back by 1 base and J by 7 bases. CDR1 is MGHRA, CDR2 YSYEKL, per germline. CDR3 length equals 15 residues. The CDR3 nucleotides are TGCGCCAGCAGCCAAGTGACAGGGAAGGTACAGCCCCAGCATTTT. Protein sequence: CASSQVTGKVQPQHF.

Many counts were recorded for this clonotype. This rearrangement joins TRBV29-1 to TRBJ2-1, with 7 bases matching TRBD2. CDR1 and CDR2 from the germline V gene are SQVTM and ANQGSEA. The CDR3 length is 17 residues. J lost 1 base, V lost 8 bases, and 17 bases had no gene match. CDR3 DNA sequence: TGCAGCTTCCTCCCTCGGGGCGGGGGTGTTTCCTACAATGAGCAGTTCTTC. Residues: CSFLPRGGGVSYNEQFF.

This clonotype was recorded at least ten times. The chain recombines TRBV5-1 with TRBJ2-3, with unresolved D. The V and J ends lost 0 bases and 0 bases respectively, with 8 bases between them. CDR1 is SGHRS, CDR2 YFSETQ, per germline. The CDR3 covers 15 residues. The CDR3 coding sequence is TGCGCCAGCAGCTTGGAAGGACGAAGCACAGATACGCAGTATTTT. This encodes CASSLEGRSTDTQYF.

The rearrangement uses TRBV20-1 and TRBJ2-1; D assignment may be TRBD1 or TRBD2 (5 bases each). This CDR3 has 16 residues. V was shortened by 1 base and J by 7 bases, with 20 bases between the two germline ends. Germline CDR1 DFQATT, CDR2 SNEGSKA (reference sequence). CDR3 protein: CSARAAPGQVWNEQFF. CDR3 DNA sequence: TGCAGTGCTAGAGCGGCCCCGGGGCAGGTGTGGAATGAGCAGTTCTTC.

The sample holds many counts of this clonotype. Written as DNA, the CDR3 is TGCAGTGCTACAGGCGACAGGGGGGAAGAGACCCAGTACTTC. Protein product: CSATGDRGEETQYF. This chain joins TRBV20-1 and TRBJ2-5; TRBD1 aligns across 9 bases. The CDR3 length is 14 residues. Looked up from germline, CDR1 is DFQATT and CDR2 is SNEGSKA (reference sequence). Trimming at V came to 4 bases and at J to 3 bases, leaving 6 bases not matched to a gene.

This clonotype was counted ten times or more. The chain couples TRBV5-5 to TRBJ1-6; D remains unclear. CDR1 SGHKS and CDR2 YYEKEE come from the germline V gene (reference sequence). V lost 0 bases and J lost 5, with 6 bases in between. The CDR3 is 14 amino acids. Written as DNA, the CDR3 is TGTGCCAGCAGCTTGGTGGCAGATAATTCACCCCTCCACTTT. This codes for CASSLVADNSPLHF.

In its sample, this clonotype was seen many times. This sequence joins TRBV5-1 and TRBJ2-1; 10 bases map to TRBD2. Looked up from germline, CDR1 is SGHRS and CDR2 is YFSETQ. The CDR3 spans 16 residues. V trimming: 4 bases; J trimming: 0 bases; junction bases outside the gene matches: 4. CDR3: CASSRIAGGSYNEQFF. The DNA of the CDR3 is TGCGCCAGCAGCAGGATAGCGGGGGGCTCCTACAATGAGCAGTTCTTC.

This clonotype was observed a few times. The chain couples TRBV20-1 to TRBJ2-2, with 10 nucleotides matching TRBD1. This CDR3 contains 14 residues. V lost 1 base and J lost 6; bases outside the gene matches: 2. The germline CDR1 and CDR2 sequences are DFQATT and SNEGSKA (reference sequence). Here the CDR3 reads CSARGQGASGELFF. CDR3 nucleotide sequence: TGCAGTGCTAGAGGACAGGGGGCCTCCGGGGAGCTGTTTTTT.

Ten or more counts support this clonotype. The V and J genes are TRBV2 and TRBJ2-5; D is tentatively TRBD1 or TRBD2 (5 bases each). Trimming removed 0 bases from V and 5 bases from J, with 16 bases in between. The germline CDR1 and CDR2 sequences are SNHLY and FYNNEI. The CDR3 length is 16 residues. The DNA for the CDR3 is TGTGCCAGCAGTGAAGCGCTTGCAGGGTGGGGGGAGACCCAGTACTTC. Translated, it gives CASSEALAGWGETQYF.

This clonotype has a count of ten or more. The rearrangement links TRBV14 to TRBJ2-5; 8 positions match TRBD1. The V gene end was trimmed by 2 bases and the J gene end by 3 bases; junction bases not matched to a gene: 8. The CDR3 has 16 residues. From germline, CDR1 is SGHDN and CDR2 FVKESK. DNA of the CDR3: TGTGCCAGCAGCCAATCCTTCCGGACAGGGAAAGAGACCCAGTACTTC. This codes for CASSQSFRTGKETQYF.

V and J are TRBV7-2 and TRBJ1-6; D unresolved. The CDR3 length is 15 residues. Germline V gene lookup returns CDR1 SGHTA and CDR2 FQGNSA. Trimming pared 1 base from V and 6 bases from J, leaving 10 bases between. The CDR3 sequence: CASSLGGRSNSPLHF. The DNA for the CDR3 is TGTGCCAGCAGCTTAGGAGGGAGGAGTAATTCACCCCTCCACTTT. Complete variable domain (other parts from reference TRBV7-2 and TRBJ1-6): GAGVSQSPSNKVTEKGKDVELRCDPISGHTALYWYRQSLGQGLEFLIYFQGNSAPDKSGLPSDRFSAERTGGSVSTLTIQRTQQEDSAVYLCASSLGGRSNSPLHFGNGTRLTVT.

This clonotype was seen repeatedly, ten times or more. V usage is TRBV2 and J usage is TRBJ2-7, with 10 bases fitting TRBD1. The junction had 4 bases not matched to a gene; V was cut back by 6 bases and J by 2 bases. Germline V gene lookup returns CDR1 SNHLY and CDR2 FYNNEI. The CDR3 extends over 14 amino acids. The CDR3 DNA sequence: TGTGCCAGCAGGGGACAGGGGAACCCCTACGAGCAGTACTTC. This translates into CASRGQGNPYEQYF.

The sample holds many counts of this clonotype. The CDR3 protein is CSVVGDRTAYNEQFF. CDR3 DNA sequence: TGCAGCGTTGTAGGTGACAGGACAGCCTACAATGAGCAGTTCTTC. This chain connects TRBV29-1 to TRBJ2-1; tentative D call: TRBD1 (6 bases). The germline V and J ends were trimmed by 4 bases and 2 bases, with 15 bases remaining between them. Germline lookup yields CDR1 SQVTM and CDR2 ANQGSEA. The CDR3 spans 15 residues.

As DNA, the CDR3 is TGTGCCAGCAGCGAGGGGCCGCGGCAAGTAGCTTTCTTT. It codes for CASSEGPRQVAFF. The chain couples TRBV7-2 to TRBJ1-1; possibly TRBD1 for D (5 bases). V was trimmed by 5 bases and J by 10 bases, leaving 17 bases between them. In germline, CDR1 is SGHTA, CDR2 FQGNSA. CDR3 size: 13 residues.

This clonotype was seen at least ten times. The gene calls are TRBV3-1 and TRBJ2-3, with TRBD2 matching over 11 bases. Germline V CDR1 and CDR2: LGHDT, YNNKEL (reference sequence). The CDR3 covers 15 residues. V was pared by 2 bases and J by 6 bases, with 4 bases of the junction left unmatched. The CDR3 here is CASSQLAGGPDTQYF. The CDR3 coding sequence is TGTGCCAGCAGCCAATTAGCGGGGGGGCCGGATACGCAGTATTTT.

The V call is TRBV7-2, the J call TRBJ2-2; TRBD1 aligns across 9 bases. V was pared by 2 bases and J by 6 bases, with 7 bases of the junction left unmatched. CDR3 length: 16 amino acids. Germline V CDR1 and CDR2: SGHTA, FQGNSA. The CDR3 region is CASSLSRDRASGELFF. In DNA form, the CDR3 reads TGTGCCAGCAGCTTAAGCCGGGACAGGGCATCCGGGGAGCTGTTTTTT.